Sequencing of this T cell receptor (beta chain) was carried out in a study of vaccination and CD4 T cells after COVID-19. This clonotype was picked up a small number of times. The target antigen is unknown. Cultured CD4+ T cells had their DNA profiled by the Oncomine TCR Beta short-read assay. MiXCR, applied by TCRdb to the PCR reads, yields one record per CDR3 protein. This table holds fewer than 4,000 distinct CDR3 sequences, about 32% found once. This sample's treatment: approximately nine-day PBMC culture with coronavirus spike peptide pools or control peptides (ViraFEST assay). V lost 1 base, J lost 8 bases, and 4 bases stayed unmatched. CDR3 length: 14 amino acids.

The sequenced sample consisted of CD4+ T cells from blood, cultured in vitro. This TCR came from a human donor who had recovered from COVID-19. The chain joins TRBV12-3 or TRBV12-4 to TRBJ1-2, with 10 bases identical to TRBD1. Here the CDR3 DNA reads TGTGCCAGCAGTTTAGGACAGGGGGCGCGGGGCTACACCTTC. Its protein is CASSLGQGARGYTF.